Below, 8 T cell receptor beta chains from the same sample are listed, as sequenced in a study of blood T cells in healthy people across ages. The authors ran a second PCR of about 6 to 11 cycles using a sample-barcoded 5' primer and a J-beta primer mix. TCRdb itself ran the 5' RACE reads through MiXCR, one entry per CDR3 protein. The sample lists more than 700,000 distinct CDR3 sequences; about half were seen once. The sample was blood. The receptors shown here come from an older man in good health.

The chain links TRBV20-1 to TRBJ2-7; 7 nucleotides agree with TRBD2. The CDR3 extends over 15 amino acids. Per the germline V gene, CDR1 is DFQATT and CDR2 is SNEGSKA (reference sequence). J gave up 0 bases and V 5 bases, and 10 bases lay outside the gene matches. The CDR3 DNA follows: TGCAGTGCTCCCCCTTTGCGGGGGAGCTCCTACGAGCAGTACTTC. Translated: CSAPPLRGSSYEQYF.

This CDR3 is CASSTSGRTYEQYF. DNA of the CDR3: TGTGCCAGCAGTACTAGCGGGAGGACCTACGAGCAGTACTTC. J is TRBJ2-7 and V is TRBV28, with 12 bases matching TRBD2. The CDR3 loop spans 14 amino acids. CDR1 and CDR2 from the germline V gene are MDHEN and SYDVKM. The ends lost 5 bases at V and 2 bases at J; junction bases unmatched: 1. Supplemented by reference TRBV28 and TRBJ2-7, the full variable domain reads DVKVTQSSRYLVKRTGEKVFLECVQDMDHENMFWYRQDPGLGLRLIYFSYDVKMKEKGDIPEGYSVSREKKERFSLILESASTNQTSMYLCASSTSGRTYEQYFGPGTRLTVT.

The DNA of the CDR3 is TGTGCCAGCAGTTTTGGAGTTCTCGCGCCGAACACCGGGGAGCTGTTTTTT. It encodes CASSFGVLAPNTGELFF. V is TRBV12-3 or TRBV12-4 and J is TRBJ2-2; D remains unclear. V lost 3 bases and J 0 bases, leaving 14 bases between the germline ends. CDR3 length: 17 residues.

This clonotype was detected once. It may be a read error: a sequence one base away is much more abundant. The genes are TRBV5-1 and TRBJ2-1, with TRBD2 identical over 8 bases. CDR3 length: 15 amino acids. Germline CDR1 and CDR2: SGHRS and YFSETQ. The J segment lost 8 bases and the V segment lost 4 bases, leaving 11 bases of the junction unmatched. CDR3 in amino acids: CASSTPAGGYDEQFF. CDR3 in DNA: TGCGCCAGCAGCACCCCGGCGGGAGGTTACGATGAGCAGTTCTTC.

In this sample, this clonotype turned up a few times. This chain joins TRBV12-3 or TRBV12-4 and TRBJ1-5, with D uncertain. Trimming pared 2 bases from V and 7 bases from J, leaving 9 bases between. The CDR3 is 13 residues long. CDR3 in amino acids: CASSLQVGQPQHF. For the CDR3, the DNA is TGTGCCAGCAGTTTACAGGTGGGCCAGCCCCAGCATTTT.

About this clonotype itself: A single base separates this from a much larger clone, so it may be a read error. The chain carries TRBV7-2 and TRBJ2-7; D remains unclear. Trimming took off 3 bases at V and 3 bases at J, with 12 bases between the two ends. This CDR3 is 14 amino acids long. Looked up from germline, CDR1 is SGHTA and CDR2 is FQGNSA. CDR3 in amino acids: CASSLVFMVYEQYF. The CDR3 DNA reads as TGTGCCAGCAGCTTGGTATTTATGGTCTACGAGCAGTACTTC.

A word on this clonotype: This may come from a read error, since a much larger clone is one base off. The chain recombines TRBV29-1 with TRBJ2-1, with a tentative D call TRBD1 (5 bases). Germline values: CDR1 SQVTM, CDR2 ANQGSEA. The CDR3 loop spans 11 amino acids. V lost 6 bases to trimming and J lost 13 bases, with 16 bases between them. CDR3 sequence: CSVDIQETQFF. The CDR3 DNA reads as TGCAGCGTGGACATCCAAGAGACCCAGTTCTTC.

DNA for the CDR3: TGCAGCGTTGAAAACCCTAGGGGTTACAATGTGCAGTACTTC. Encoded protein: CSVENPRGYNVQYF. The rearrangement joins TRBV29-1 to TRBJ2-5; a possible D gene is TRBD1 (5 bases). V dropped 2 bases and J dropped 11 bases, with 21 bases sitting between them. The CDR3 totals 14 residues. CDR1 and CDR2 from the germline V gene are SQVTM and ANQGSEA.